This TCR beta chain appears in the sequencing data of a study of cytomegalovirus exposure and HLA in healthy donors (dated by TCRdb to about 2017). For the wider study: The 670 or so repertoires of the first cohort and the roughly 110 validation repertoires were produced on the same platform, according to a later analysis. The study aimed to test whether signatures of past pathogen exposure could be identified by cataloging public T cell receptors. A separate validation cohort of 100 to 150 different subjects was used in addition to the roughly 670-subject first cohort. To predict cytomegalovirus infection status, the study brought together high-throughput TCR immunosequencing, statistical association of individual TCRs with disease status, and machine learning. Findings and caveats that apply to the study as a whole: In vitro tests confirmed that a few of the cytomegalovirus-associated TCR beta chains recognize cytomegalovirus antigens. A later analysis had no HLA typing for the validation cohort, so co-occurrence there was scored across all 120 or so repertoires. The classifier was reported to diagnose cytomegalovirus status with high specificity and sensitivity in both the original cohort and the validation cohort. In a later analysis, TCRs clustered in the first cohort were found to also tend to co-occur in the roughly 130 validation repertoires, with roughly 93% of cluster scores above 0. The authors suggested that the approach could potentially be extended to other disease states and immunological phenotypes. A total of fewer than 200 TCR beta chains were listed by the study as associated with cytomegalovirus. Most TCR sequences were seen in very few donors, while some public TCRs were found in many individuals.

The library was obtained by the immunoSEQ multiplex PCR assay. The paper's data handling went like this. A statistical classification framework was built for diagnosing cytomegalovirus status from the catalog of TCR beta chain sequences. The source is immuneACCESS, and TCRdb retained only in-frame sequences with V and J called. Part of the clones is not carried over; for the studies checked, unresolved V genes explain less than half of this, and the remainder is unexplained. V and J calls and clone size are those listed in that table; D and trimming were worked out from the DNA. This sample holds about 130,000 clones; approximately 92% were observed only once. Clones ranked in the top ten supply over 9% of the sample. The CDR3 holds 15 amino acids from the cysteine to the phenylalanine. Only the CDR3 DNA stays, 45 bases, in frame from base 1. Sequences LGHNT (CDR1) and FRNRAP (CDR2) are obtained from the germline V gene. V sheds 1 base and J sheds 7 bases, leaving 14 bases between their ends.

Separate from the roughly 660-subject first cohort, the validation cohort of about 130 subjects was the group to which the donors belonged. About this clone itself: There is no known antigen for this receptor. There are no base qualities to consult, and no much larger clone falls within one base.

This receptor chain uses TRBV12-5 and TRBJ2-1; no D segment can be confidently identified. The TCR comes from a woman aged 18-29 years in good health and CMV-seropositive. What was sequenced was PBMCs. CDR3 reads: CASGLDQNRLNEQFF. Read as DNA, the sequence is TGTGCTAGTGGTTTGGACCAGAACAGATTAAATGAGCAGTTCTTC.